Below, 3 T cell receptor beta chains from the same sample are listed, as sequenced in a study of blood T cell repertoires in COVID-19. Repertoires were generated with immunoSEQ multiplex PCR, while TCRdb's copy carries only in-frame clones and drops some. This table has roughly 280,000 clones, roughly 86% appearing once. Sequencing used peripheral blood. The receptors were gathered from a middle-aged man with active or convalescent COVID-19.

This rearrangement joins TRBV2 to TRBJ1-1, with D unresolved. This CDR3 is built from 14 residues. CDR1 is SNHLY and CDR2 is FYNNEI in the germline V gene. V was shortened by 6 bases and J by 1 base, with 12 bases between the two germline ends. The CDR3: CASRRVNGNTEAFF. The DNA for the CDR3 is TGTGCCAGCAGGAGGGTGAACGGGAACACTGAAGCTTTCTTT. Drawing the rest from reference TRBV2 and TRBJ1-1, the complete variable domain is EPEVTQTPSHQVTQMGQEVILRCVPISNHLYFYWYRQILGQKVEFLVSFYNNEISEKSEIFDDQFSVERPDGSNFTLKIRSTKLEDSAMYFCASRRVNGNTEAFFGQGTRLTVV.

The chain combines TRBV3-1 (or the pseudogene TRBV3-2) with TRBJ1-2; D may be TRBD1 (6 bases). The CDR3 contains 17 residues. V gave up 4 bases and J gave up 0 bases, with 18 bases separating them. Germline V gives CDR1 LGHDT, CDR2 YNNKEL (reference sequence). In nucleotides, the CDR3 is TGTGCCAGCAGCCCCAACCCTGACAGGACCTCTAACTATGGCTACACCTTC. It is translated as CASSPNPDRTSNYGYTF.

In DNA, the CDR3 is TGTGCCAGCAGCGTAGCTCCAGGGGGACACCTGAACACTGAAGCTTTCTTT. It specifies CASSVAPGGHLNTEAFF. The rearrangement joins TRBV9 to TRBJ1-1, with TRBD1 matching 7 bases. Trimming at V came to 0 bases and at J to 0 bases, leaving 8 bases not matched to a gene. Germline CDR1 and CDR2: SGDLS and YYNGEE. The CDR3 sequence is 17 residues long.